Below are 20 T cell receptor beta chains sequenced from a single sample in a study of T cells in Graves' hyperthyroidism and ophthalmopathy. Regions amplified from RNA transcripts were the TCR beta CDR3 regions. The HTBI set primed first-round TCR CDR3 RT-PCR. One entry per CDR3 protein, called by TCRdb with MiXCR from the multiplex PCR reads. The sample holds 620,000 or so distinct CDR3 sequences, 13% to 15% seen once. Sequencing was carried out using blood. All receptors derive from a woman aged 50 to 60 with Graves' ophthalmopathy.

At least ten counts were recorded for this clonotype. The J gene is TRBJ2-7, the V gene TRBV28; 10 bases line up with TRBD2. Per germline, CDR1 MDHEN and CDR2 SYDVKM. The V segment lost 11 bases and the J segment 3 bases; nucleotides outside the gene matches: 10. This CDR3 has 14 residues. DNA for the CDR3: TGTGCCTCGACCTTAGCGGGAGGTAGCTACGAGCAGTACTTC. It is translated as CASTLAGGSYEQYF.

With respect to this clonotype: This sequence may be a read error, since a much larger clone differs from it by one base. The V and J genes are TRBV28 and TRBJ1-5, with D unclear. The CDR3 has 16 residues. The germline V gene encodes CDR1 MDHEN and CDR2 SYDVKM. The CDR3 coding sequence is TGTGCCATCAGTGACTCGGGGAGACCAACTAATCAGCCCCAGCGTTTT. It translates to CAISDSGRPTNQPQRF.

With respect to this clonotype: Its ends do not fully match the called genes, so a read error is possible. The chain recombines TRBV7-3 with TRBJ2-2; the D is unclear. Germline CDR1 reads SGHTA; CDR2 reads FQGTGA. This CDR3 has 17 residues. CDR3 residues: CVSSLSPQVVGTGELFF. For the CDR3, the DNA is TGTGTCAGCAGCTTATCGCCGCAGGTTGTGGGCACCGGGGAGCTGTTTTTT.

This clonotype was picked up a small number of times. J is TRBJ1-4 and V is TRBV4-1; D unresolved. CDR3 length: 16 amino acids. Per germline, CDR1 MGHRA and CDR2 YSYEKL. V lost 3 bases and J 6 bases, leaving 17 bases between the germline ends. CDR3 nucleotide sequence: TGCGCCAGCAGCCATTTCCCCAGGCTGGGCGATGAAAAACTGTTTTTT. Its translation: CASSHFPRLGDEKLFF.

V gene TRBV11-2 combines with J gene TRBJ2-1, with 13 bases fitting TRBD2. The CDR3 spans 17 residues. With 2 bases clipped from V and 6 bases from J, the junction kept 7 bases outside the gene matches. Germline CDR1 SGHAT, CDR2 FQNNGV. This CDR3 reads CASSLRTSGRYGNEQFF. Here the CDR3 DNA reads TGTGCCAGCAGCTTAAGGACTAGCGGGAGATACGGCAATGAGCAGTTCTTC.

This sequence joins TRBV20-1 and TRBJ1-2; 10 bases are a match to TRBD1. Trimming took 1 base from V and 1 from J; bases not matched to a gene: 9. The CDR3 spans 17 residues. The germline CDR1 and CDR2 sequences are DFQATT and SNEGSKA (reference sequence). CDR3 nucleotides: TGCAGTGCTAGAGCTACCAGACAGGGGGCAAGTAACTATGGCTACACCTTC. Protein: CSARATRQGASNYGYTF.

This clonotype was counted once. The chain recombines TRBV19 with TRBJ2-5; 14 positions agree with TRBD2. The V and J ends lost 3 bases and 5 bases, in that order; junction bases with no gene match: 2. CDR3 size: 15 residues. Per the germline V gene, CDR1 is LNHDA and CDR2 is SQIVND (reference sequence). The CDR3 region is CASSIRLAGGETQYF. The CDR3 region has the DNA TGTGCCAGTAGTATTCGACTAGCGGGAGGGGAGACCCAGTACTTC.

This clonotype was detected ten times or more. Written as DNA, the CDR3 is TGCAGTGCGAGGACAGAGCACACCGGGGAGCTGTTTTTT. It translates to CSARTEHTGELFF. This chain uses TRBV20-1 with TRBJ2-2; D perhaps matches TRBD1 (6 bases). V lost 6 bases to trimming and J lost 3 bases, with 11 bases between them. CDR1 DFQATT and CDR2 SNEGSKA come from the germline V gene (reference sequence). The CDR3 runs to 13 residues.

This clonotype was observed at least ten times. This rearrangement joins TRBV20-1 to TRBJ2-7; D is possibly TRBD1 (5 bases). Germline V gene sequence: CDR1 DFQATT, CDR2 SNEGSKA (reference sequence). The CDR3 is 14 amino acids. V lost 0 bases and J lost 3, with 12 bases in between. CDR3 bases: TGCAGTGCTAGAGATACACAGGCATTCTACGAGCAGTACTTC. Translated: CSARDTQAFYEQYF.

This clonotype occurred many times. A much larger clone is a single base away; this may be a read error. The chain combines TRBV28 with TRBJ2-3; the D gene could be TRBD1 or TRBD2 (5 bases each). Germline assignment: CDR1 MDHEN and CDR2 SYDVKM. The CDR3 totals 16 residues. Trimming took 5 bases from V and 6 from J, leaving 21 bases between them. CDR3 loop: CASSPYSRRGADTQYF. The CDR3 DNA reads as TGTGCCAGCAGTCCGTATAGCAGGAGAGGGGCTGATACGCAGTATTTT.

This clonotype was picked up many times. The chain combines TRBV11-2 with TRBJ2-2, with 13 positions matching TRBD2. The CDR3 contains 17 residues. Germline V lookup: CDR1 SGHAT, CDR2 FQNNGV. The ends lost 8 bases at V and 2 bases at J; junction bases unmatched: 8. CDR3 residues: CASSETSGRINTGELFF. The DNA of the CDR3 is TGTGCCAGCTCGGAGACTAGCGGGAGGATTAACACCGGGGAGCTGTTTTTT.

V usage is TRBV7-3 and J usage is TRBJ2-1, with D unclear. This CDR3 comprises 14 residues. Germline V CDR1 and CDR2: SGHTA, FQGTGA. Between the trimmed V and J ends, which lost 2 bases and 9 bases, there was a span of 14 bases. The CDR3 here is CASSLYSAPGEQFF. The CDR3 coding sequence is TGTGCCAGCAGCTTATATTCAGCGCCAGGTGAGCAGTTCTTC. The full variable domain, completed using reference TRBV7-3 and TRBJ2-1, is GAGVSQTPSNKVTEKGKYVELRCDPISGHTALYWYRQSLGQGPEFLIYFQGTGAADDSGLPNDRFFAVRPEGSVSTLKIQRTERGDSAVYLCASSLYSAPGEQFFGPGTRLTVL.

This rearrangement joins TRBV19 to TRBJ1-1, with D maybe TRBD1 (6 bases). V dropped 5 bases and J dropped 1 base, with 11 bases sitting between them. CDR3 length: 14 amino acids. The germline V gene encodes CDR1 LNHDA and CDR2 SQIVND (reference sequence). CDR3 coding DNA: TGTGCCAGTAGTTCCGGGGGCGGGAACACTGAAGCTTTCTTT. Its protein is CASSSGGGNTEAFF. The complete variable domain, with remaining parts taken from reference TRBV19 and TRBJ1-1, reads DGGITQSPKYLFRKEGQNVTLSCEQNLNHDAMYWYRQDPGQGLRLIYYSQIVNDFQKGDIAEGYSVSREKKESFPLTVTSAQKNPTAFYLCASSSGGGNTEAFFGQGTRLTVV.

Many counts were recorded for this clonotype. The chain joins TRBV11-2 to TRBJ2-5; TRBD2 matches at 9 bases. With V trimmed by 7 bases and J by 5 bases, 5 bases remained unmatched. CDR3 length equals 13 residues. Germline V gene sequence: CDR1 SGHAT, CDR2 FQNNGV. CDR3 sequence: CASTLAGTETQYF. CDR3 DNA sequence: TGTGCCAGCACCCTAGCGGGAACGGAGACCCAGTACTTC. The variable domain in full, with the rest retrieved from reference TRBV11-2 and TRBJ2-5, is EAGVAQSPRYKIIEKRQSVAFWCNPISGHATLYWYQQILGQGPKLLIQFQNNGVVDDSQLPKDRFSAERLKGVDSTLKIQPAKLEDSAVYLCASTLAGTETQYFGPGTRLLVL.

This clonotype has only a few counts. V gene TRBV27 combines with J gene TRBJ2-1, with 12 bases that match TRBD2. Losses at the gene ends were 4 bases for V and 9 bases for J; bases not matched to a gene: 4. There are 14 residues in the CDR3. Germline-derived CDR1 and CDR2 are MNHEY and SMNVEV (reference sequence). The CDR3 loop reads CASSYSSGRGEQFF. The CDR3 nucleotides are TGTGCCAGCAGTTATTCTAGCGGGAGGGGTGAGCAGTTCTTC.

The chain joins TRBV7-9 to TRBJ2-1; TRBD2 agrees at 9 bases. This CDR3 has 16 residues. The V segment lost 2 bases and the J segment 4 bases; nucleotides outside the gene matches: 6. The germline gives CDR1 SEHNR, CDR2 FQNEAQ (reference sequence). The CDR3 region has the DNA TGTGCCAGCAGCTTAATGGCGGGAGGGGGGTACAATGAGCAGTTCTTC. Its protein product is CASSLMAGGGYNEQFF.

The CDR3 DNA reads as TGTGCCAGCAGTTTATGGGAGGGGGGACAGAAGAGGACTGAAGCTTTCTTT. Translation: CASSLWEGGQKRTEAFF. The J gene is TRBJ1-1, the V gene TRBV27; 7 bases are a match to TRBD1. Looked up from germline, CDR1 is MNHEY and CDR2 is SMNVEV (reference sequence). This CDR3 has 17 amino acids. The V and J ends lost 1 base and 5 bases, in that order; junction bases with no gene match: 13.

This clonotype was counted between two and nine times. This chain joins TRBV28 and TRBJ2-7, with 9 bases that match TRBD1. The CDR3 is 15 residues long. The V and J ends lost 6 bases and 4 bases, in that order; junction bases with no gene match: 10. Germline assignment: CDR1 MDHEN and CDR2 SYDVKM. The CDR3 here is CASRANTGGFYEQYF. The CDR3, as DNA: TGTGCCAGCAGGGCAAATACAGGGGGCTTTTACGAGCAGTACTTC.

This chain uses TRBV5-1 with TRBJ2-2; TRBD2 agrees at 9 bases. V dropped 0 bases and J dropped 5; count of bases not matched to a gene: 8. The CDR3 runs to 17 residues. Germline V gene sequence: CDR1 SGHRS, CDR2 YFSETQ. The CDR3 nucleotides are TGCGCCAGCAGCTTGGCCCGCGGGGGGGCTTGGACCGGGGAGCTGTTTTTT. Translating gives CASSLARGGAWTGELFF.

This clonotype was counted many times. The chain is built from TRBV27 and TRBJ2-1, with 12 bases aligning to TRBD2. J was trimmed by 9 bases and V by 4 bases; bases with no gene match: 10. Germline values: CDR1 MNHEY, CDR2 SMNVEV (reference sequence). The CDR3 loop spans 16 amino acids. This CDR3 reads CASSSTLTSGSTEQFF. For the CDR3, the DNA is TGTGCCAGCAGTTCCACTCTGACTAGCGGGAGTACTGAGCAGTTCTTC.